Reported below is one T cell receptor (beta chain). The antigen it recognizes is unknown. No clone much larger than this one lies a single base away; base qualities are absent. Whole blood was collected in K2EDTA tubes by collaborating institutions according to the institutions' own protocols. For TCRbeta analysis, collaborators shipped samples as frozen whole blood, isolated PBMCs, or DNA extracted from either of those sample types. This entry comes from a study of blood T cell repertoires in COVID-19 (TCRdb year 2020). For the wider study: Collaborator samples came from the United States, Italy and Spain and covered acute and convalescent phases of COVID-19. The prospective study material was composed of cDNA or gDNA derived from T cells, B-cell-depleted T cells, or PBMCs. Samples came from the ongoing ImmuneRACE study (first 160 participants) plus 1,254 subjects from 6 global collaborators. A de-identified subject ID, COVID-19 status, age in years and sex were almost always included in the sample metadata. Where available, HLA class I and class II types were taken from metadata supplied by the sample provider and were not determined by assay-based typing. Subjects who had been exposed to COVID-19, were actively infected with it, or had recovered from it provided the deeply sampled blood TCRbeta repertoires that made up the dataset. The repertoires were released in a freely available public database meant as a resource for research on the immune response to SARS-CoV-2.

Taken from the germline V gene (reference sequence), the CDR1 and CDR2 loops are MNHEY and SMNVEV. The germline V end is reduced by 1 base and the J end by 4 bases; junction bases left unmatched: 5. Including the terminal cysteine and phenylalanine, the CDR3 comprises 16 residues. The retained sequence is limited to the CDR3, 48 bases, with the frame set at the first base. The paper's findings and limits, for the study overall: The amount of clinical and demographic metadata varied by source and participant and was provided uncurated.

TCRbeta CDR3 regions were amplified from genomic DNA using the immunoSEQ Assay, a bias-controlled multiplex PCR. Processing in the source paper ran as follows. The number of nucleated cells in each sample was estimated from the amplification of reference gene primers within the assay. Sequence reads were collapsed and filtered to measure the absolute abundance of every unique TCRbeta CDR3 rearrangement. For each sample, productive Simpson clonality was calculated as the square root of Simpson's diversity index over productive rearrangements. Entries here come from immuneACCESS through TCRdb and include only in-frame sequences with V and J called. Some clones fail to appear in such tables; in the studies checked, an unresolved V gene covers under half of the shortfall, and the cause of the remainder is unknown. D and trimming were read from the DNA, whereas the V and J calls and clone size are those reported in that table. The sample table holds 55,000 to 75,000 clones, of which around three quarters were seen once. The top ten constitute 23% of the sample.

Sequenced: peripheral blood. Recombination connected TRBV27 to TRBJ2-1; 9 central nucleotides agree with TRBD2. The clonotype originates from a human donor in a cohort sampled during active COVID-19. CDR3 region: CASSLFTSGPYNEQFF. The DNA sequence is given as TGTGCCAGCAGTTTATTTACTAGCGGGCCATACAATGAGCAGTTCTTC.